The 21 T cell receptor beta chains presented below share a single source sample, sequenced in a study of beta chain features in type 1 diabetes. Notes on the study in general: Among all four CD4+ subsets, Type 1 diabetes patients had TCRB CDR3s that were moderately but significantly shorter.

The investigators reverse transcribed all of the isolated RNA, so they sequenced expressed TCRB transcripts. The protocol was immunoSEQ multiplex PCR, while the TCRdb copy is restricted to in-frame clones and leaves out a portion. The repertoire holds around 110,000 clones, with 16% as singletons. Their target antigens are unknown. Sequenced material: central memory CD4+ T cells from blood. Source of these receptors: a man aged 30 to 45 with type 1 diabetes.

The gene calls are TRBV12-5 and TRBJ2-1; 7 positions agree with TRBD2. CDR1 LGHNT and CDR2 FRNRAP come from the germline V gene. V lost 3 bases to trimming and J lost 7 bases; unmatched junction nucleotides: 9. The CDR3 spans 15 residues. CDR3 sequence: CASGFGAGEGNEQFF. The DNA of the CDR3 is TGTGCTAGTGGTTTTGGCGCGGGAGAGGGGAATGAGCAGTTCTTC.

This clone was counted only a few times. The rearrangement joins TRBV5-4 to TRBJ1-2; the D gene is possibly TRBD1 (5 bases). CDR3 length: 13 amino acids. V shed 2 bases and J shed 5 bases, with 10 bases lying between them. CDR1 SGHNT and CDR2 YYREEE come from the germline V gene (reference sequence). DNA of the CDR3: TGTGCCAGCAGCTTATCCGAGGGGTATGGCTACACCTTC. Residues: CASSLSEGYGYTF.

This clone appeared a few times. V is TRBV6-5 and J is TRBJ2-1, with 11 bases matching TRBD2. This CDR3 region has 15 residues. Looked up from germline, CDR1 is MNHEY and CDR2 is SVGAGI. The V segment lost 6 bases and the J segment 8 bases; nucleotides outside the gene matches: 9. DNA of the CDR3: TGTGCCAGCAGCCGAGCTAGCGGGGGGTCTTATGAGCAGTTCTTC. It codes for CASSRASGGSYEQFF.

In this sample, this clone turned up a few times. The chain links TRBV28 to TRBJ2-1; 7 bases map to TRBD2. CDR1 and CDR2 (germline): MDHEN, SYDVKM. This CDR3 comprises 17 residues. V gave up 5 bases and J gave up 6 bases; unmatched junction bases: 16. CDR3 bases: TGTGCCAGCAGTCCACTCGGACTAGTTCCCCCCGGCAATGAGCAGTTCTTC. Translated: CASSPLGLVPPGNEQFF.

V gene TRBV4-2 combines with J gene TRBJ1-1; 9 bases are a match to TRBD1. Germline V gives CDR1 LGHNA, CDR2 YNFKEQ. The CDR3 loop spans 13 amino acids. The CDR3 nucleotides read TGTTCGTCCCGGGACAGGGTGAACACTGAAGCTTTCTTT. It yields the protein CSSRDRVNTEAFF.

This clone was picked up a small number of times. The chain carries TRBV9 and TRBJ1-1; D remains ambiguous. Germline V gene lookup returns CDR1 SGDLS and CDR2 YYNGEE. The germline V and J ends were trimmed by 2 bases and 3 bases, with 20 bases remaining between them. The CDR3 runs 17 residues. CDR3 protein: CASSVSSGDPAYTEAFF. In DNA, the CDR3 is TGTGCCAGCAGCGTGTCATCCGGGGATCCGGCGTACACTGAAGCTTTCTTT. Based on the CDR3 plus reference TRBV9 and TRBJ1-1, the full variable domain is DSGVTQTPKHLITATGQRVTLRCSPRSGDLSVYWYQQSLDQGLQFLIQYYNGEERAKGNILERFSAQQFPDLHSELNLSSLELGDSALYFCASSVSSGDPAYTEAFFGQGTRLTVV.

The rearrangement links TRBV9 to TRBJ2-7; TRBD2 might be the D (6 bases). V gave up 2 bases and J gave up 5 bases, with 14 bases separating them. Germline loops: CDR1 SGDLS, CDR2 YYNGEE. CDR3 length equals 14 residues. CDR3: CASSVEQGGNEQYF. CDR3 bases: TGTGCCAGCAGCGTGGAGCAGGGAGGAAACGAGCAGTACTTC.

In its sample, this clone was seen many times. The same CDR3 arises from other DNA sequences in this sample as well. This sequence joins TRBV7-2 and TRBJ2-1; D ambiguous. The CDR3 extends over 12 amino acids. With 3 bases removed from V and 4 bases from J, the gap between germline ends came to 4 bases. Germline V gene data show CDR1 as SGHTA and CDR2 as FQGNSA. The CDR3 DNA reads as TGTGCCAGCAGCTTGCGATACAATGAGCAGTTCTTC. It translates to CASSLRYNEQFF.

This clone was detected only a few times. The chain links TRBV7-9 to TRBJ2-7, with 8 bases identical to TRBD1. V shed 4 bases, J shed 0 bases, and the junction held 5 bases outside the gene matches. In germline, CDR1 is SEHNR, CDR2 FQNEAQ (reference sequence). The CDR3 is made up of 15 amino acids. The CDR3 sequence is CASSSQGASSYEQYF. The CDR3 bases are TGTGCCAGCAGCTCGCAGGGGGCGAGCTCCTACGAGCAGTACTTC.

V gene TRBV18 combines with J gene TRBJ1-2, with D unresolved. Trimming shortened V by 4 bases and J by 4 bases, and 16 bases separated the two germline ends. The CDR3 is 15 amino acids. Germline V gene lookup returns CDR1 KGHSH and CDR2 LQKENI. As DNA, the CDR3 is TGTGCCAGCTCACACGAGGTGAAGGGAGGCTATGGCTACACCTTC. Protein sequence: CASSHEVKGGYGYTF.

This clone was seen at least ten times. V usage is TRBV7-2 and J usage is TRBJ2-3, with D possibly being TRBD2 (5 bases). The CDR3 is made up of 14 amino acids. Germline CDR1 reads SGHTA; CDR2 reads FQGNSA. V lost 6 bases and J lost 4, with 14 bases in between. The CDR3 nucleotides read TGTGCCAGCAGTCCAGTGGCTAGCTCAGATACGCAGTATTTT. This encodes CASSPVASSDTQYF.

The chain is built from TRBV2 and TRBJ2-5, with TRBD2 matching over 7 bases. Germline V gene sequence: CDR1 SNHLY, CDR2 FYNNEI. The CDR3 consists of 13 residues. Germline trimming cut 3 bases from V and 3 bases from J; bases unmatched to any gene: 1. This chain's CDR3 is CASSESGKETQYF. Written as DNA, the CDR3 is TGTGCCAGCAGTGAGAGCGGGAAAGAGACCCAGTACTTC.

The gene calls are TRBV7-2 and TRBJ2-1; tentative D call: TRBD2 (5 bases). The CDR3 contains 14 residues. CDR1 is SGHTA, CDR2 FQGNSA, per germline. V gave up 1 base and J gave up 5 bases, with 9 bases separating them. CDR3 nucleotide sequence: TGTGCCAGCAGCTTAGGGAGGCAGAACAATGAGCAGTTCTTC. This translates into CASSLGRQNNEQFF.

This clone was observed a handful of times. This rearrangement joins TRBV27 to TRBJ2-5; 7 nucleotides line up with TRBD1. This CDR3 is 13 amino acids long. V gave up 4 bases and J gave up 3 bases; unmatched junction bases: 2. CDR1 is MNHEY, CDR2 SMNVEV, per germline (reference sequence). This CDR3 reads CASSSDREETQYF. The CDR3 DNA sequence: TGTGCCAGCAGTTCCGACAGGGAAGAGACCCAGTACTTC.

This clone was counted a few times. The J gene is TRBJ2-2, the V gene TRBV6-5; D gene uncertain. The V end lost 6 bases, the J end lost 6 bases, and 8 bases lay between the germline ends. Germline CDR1 and CDR2: MNHEY and SVGAGI. The CDR3 is 12 amino acids. The CDR3 here is CASRHSPGELFF. Written as DNA, the CDR3 is TGTGCCAGCAGACACAGTCCCGGGGAGCTGTTTTTT.

The chain joins TRBV9 to TRBJ2-1; D unclear. This CDR3 has 14 residues. V was pared by 0 bases and J by 6 bases, with 10 bases between. Germline lookup yields CDR1 SGDLS and CDR2 YYNGEE. The CDR3, as DNA: TGTGCCAGCAGCGTAGCCCCAGAGAGCAATGAGCAGTTCTTC. It translates to CASSVAPESNEQFF.

This chain links TRBV4-2 with TRBJ2-3; 11 positions match TRBD2. The CDR3 spans 16 residues. Trimming took 4 bases from V and 5 from J; bases not matched to a gene: 8. Germline V gene data show CDR1 as LGHNA and CDR2 as YNFKEQ. The CDR3 sequence: CASSPALAGAGDTQYF. CDR3 coding DNA: TGTGCCAGCAGCCCCGCACTAGCGGGGGCTGGAGATACGCAGTATTTT.

This clone was detected a few times. The rearrangement joins TRBV29-1 to TRBJ1-2, with D unresolved. This CDR3 is built from 11 residues. V was cut by 5 bases and J by 1 base, with 5 bases left in between. Germline CDR1 is SQVTM and CDR2 is ANQGSEA. The CDR3 is CSVYFNYGYTF. CDR3 nucleotides: TGCAGCGTTTACTTTAACTATGGCTACACCTTC.

CDR3 bases: TGTGCCAGCCAATCCGATGAAAAACTGTTTTTT. It translates to CASQSDEKLFF. The rearrangement links TRBV7-9 to TRBJ1-4; D not certain. CDR1 is SEHNR and CDR2 is FQNEAQ in the germline V gene (reference sequence). The CDR3 length is 11 residues. Trimming removed 8 bases at V and 6 bases at J, with 7 bases between.

The table lists this clone with a few counts. The rearrangement uses TRBV5-1 and TRBJ2-1, with 8 bases fitting TRBD1. Trimming took 4 bases from V and 7 from J; bases not matched to a gene: 10. The germline CDR1 and CDR2 sequences are SGHRS and YFSETQ. The CDR3 is 15 amino acids. The CDR3 sequence is CASSPQGAGSNEQFF. The CDR3 DNA sequence: TGCGCCAGCAGCCCCCAGGGGGCGGGTTCTAATGAGCAGTTCTTC.

With respect to this clone: Possible read error: a much larger clone is one base away. The chain links TRBV7-6 to TRBJ2-1, with 7 bases identical to TRBD2. This CDR3 has 16 residues. Germline loops: CDR1 SGHVS, CDR2 FNYEAQ. The ends lost 10 bases at V and 7 bases at J; junction bases unmatched: 19. The CDR3 DNA follows: TGTGCCAACAGACATTCCTTGGGGGGGAAAAGGAATGAGCAGTTCTTC. It specifies CANRHSLGGKRNEQFF. The entire variable domain, with the rest obtained from reference TRBV7-6 and TRBJ2-1, is as follows: GAGVSQSPRYKVTKRGQDVALRCDPISGHVSLYWYRQALGQGPEFLTYFNYEAQQDKSGLPNDRFSAERPEGSISTLTIQRTEQRDSAMYRCANRHSLGGKRNEQFFGPGTRLTVL.